The 16 T cell receptor beta chains given below trace back to one sample, sequenced in a study of a mutant IDH1 vaccine in newly diagnosed glioma. Antigens for these TCRs are unknown. Only in-frame clones appear in the TCRdb table, and some are missing; sequencing was by immunoSEQ multiplex PCR. Of roughly 72,000 clones in the sample, roughly 91% are singletons; the top ten hold about 0.61%. Time point denoted: week 5, during vaccination. Doses consisted of 300 ug of mutant IDH1 20-mer peptide each, paired with topical imiquimod. The sample consisted of PBMCs, taken from a glioma patient whose treatment included an IDH1 peptide vaccine. The origin of the receptors is a woman aged 45 to 65 with glioma.

This sequence joins TRBV14 and TRBJ2-3; 11 bases agree with TRBD2. Germline trimming cut 0 bases from V and 6 bases from J; bases unmatched to any gene: 8. The CDR3 contains 17 residues. Germline V gene data show CDR1 as SGHDN and CDR2 as FVKESK. CDR3 sequence: CASSQESLAGGRDTQYF. CDR3 in DNA: TGTGCCAGCAGCCAAGAGAGTTTAGCGGGAGGGCGCGATACGCAGTATTTT.

This clone came up once. The chain has TRBV11-2 and TRBJ2-3; no firm D call. Looked up from germline, CDR1 is SGHAT and CDR2 is FQNNGV. The CDR3 runs 17 residues. Between the trimmed V and J ends, which lost 5 bases and 0 bases, there was a span of 18 bases. The CDR3 coding sequence is TGTGCCAGCAGCCCCTTAGTGGCGATGACTAGCACAGATACGCAGTATTTT. It yields the protein CASSPLVAMTSTDTQYF.

The genes are TRBV7-9 and TRBJ2-7, with 9 bases lining up with TRBD1. This CDR3 has 14 amino acids. CDR1 and CDR2 (germline): SEHNR, FQNEAQ (reference sequence). Unmatched junction bases numbered 6, after V lost 4 bases and J lost 5 bases. Written as DNA, the CDR3 is TGTGCCAGCAGCTATCCGGGACAGGGACACGAGCAGTACTTC. Translated, it gives CASSYPGQGHEQYF.

The table lists this clone with a count of one. V usage is TRBV9 and J usage is TRBJ2-3, with 8 bases fitting TRBD2. The ends lost 0 bases at V and 1 base at J; junction bases unmatched: 4. CDR1 is SGDLS and CDR2 is YYNGEE in the germline V gene. The CDR3 is 16 residues long. The CDR3 nucleotides read TGTGCCAGCAGCGTAGGGGTAGCGGGGCGCACAGATACGCAGTATTTT. Amino acid sequence: CASSVGVAGRTDTQYF.

V and J are TRBV6-1 and TRBJ1-5, with no clear D. Germline V lookup: CDR1 MNHNS, CDR2 SASEGT. Trimming removed 1 base at V and 2 bases at J, with 9 bases between. The CDR3 is 15 amino acids. CDR3 amino acids: CASSEGPSGNQPQHF. CDR3 nucleotide sequence: TGTGCCAGCAGTGAAGGACCTTCGGGCAATCAGCCCCAGCATTTT.

This chain uses TRBV7-9 with TRBJ2-6; D perhaps matches TRBD1 (6 bases). Germline CDR1 is SEHNR and CDR2 is FQNEAQ (reference sequence). This CDR3 region has 18 residues. V gave up 1 base and J gave up 2 bases, with 15 bases separating them. The DNA for the CDR3 is TGTGCCAGCAGCTTAGGCCAGGGGTCAAGAGCTGGGGCCAACGTCCTGACTTTC. Amino acids: CASSLGQGSRAGANVLTF.

The rearrangement uses TRBV7-9 and TRBJ1-1; D might be TRBD1 (6 bases). Looked up from germline, CDR1 is SEHNR and CDR2 is FQNEAQ (reference sequence). The ends were cut back, 5 bases at V and 4 bases at J, with 11 bases in the middle. The CDR3 length is 13 residues. The CDR3 loop is CASSATGPTEAFF. Here the CDR3 DNA reads TGTGCCAGCAGCGCCACAGGGCCCACTGAAGCTTTCTTT.

The CDR3 sequence: CASSFLGLAGLTDTQYF. CDR3 nucleotide sequence: TGTGCCAGCAGCTTTCTGGGACTAGCGGGGCTCACAGATACGCAGTATTTT. V usage is TRBV7-3 and J usage is TRBJ2-3, with 13 bases aligning to TRBD2. CDR3 length: 17 amino acids. Germline CDR1 reads SGHTA; CDR2 reads FQGTGA. After removal of 3 bases from V and 2 bases from J, the junction contained 5 bases not matched to a gene.

The V and J genes are TRBV19 and TRBJ1-2, with a weak D call TRBD1 (5 bases). Germline values: CDR1 LNHDA, CDR2 SQIVND (reference sequence). This CDR3 region has 14 residues. The V end was cut by 5 bases, the J end by 2 bases, with 12 bases between. DNA of the CDR3: TGTGCCAGTAGTTTGGGACGGAGAAACTATGGCTACACCTTC. Translation: CASSLGRRNYGYTF. The whole variable domain, remainder taken from reference TRBV19 and TRBJ1-2, is DGGITQSPKYLFRKEGQNVTLSCEQNLNHDAMYWYRQDPGQGLRLIYYSQIVNDFQKGDIAEGYSVSREKKESFPLTVTSAQKNPTAFYLCASSLGRRNYGYTFGSGTRLTVV.

DNA for the CDR3: TGTGCCAGTAGTCCCCCCTTTGGGACAGGGTTTCGGCCCCAGCATTTT. Amino acids: CASSPPFGTGFRPQHF. This rearrangement joins TRBV19 to TRBJ1-5; 9 bases agree with TRBD1. The CDR3 runs 16 residues. CDR1 is LNHDA and CDR2 is SQIVND in the germline V gene (reference sequence). V dropped 5 bases and J dropped 9; count of bases not matched to a gene: 14.

The rearrangement joins TRBV15 to TRBJ2-3, with 10 positions matching TRBD2. J was trimmed by 3 bases and V by 5 bases; bases with no gene match: 5. CDR1 is LNHNV and CDR2 is YYDKDF in the germline V gene (reference sequence). The CDR3 loop spans 15 amino acids. The CDR3: CATSPPSGRTDTQYF. DNA of the CDR3: TGTGCCACCAGCCCCCCTAGCGGGAGAACAGATACGCAGTATTTT.

V gene TRBV30 combines with J gene TRBJ2-7; 8 nucleotides line up with TRBD2. Germline values: CDR1 GTSNPN, CDR2 SVGIG (reference sequence). The CDR3 runs to 13 residues. V shed 2 bases and J 5 bases; nucleotides not matched to a gene: 5. The CDR3, as DNA: TGTGCCTGGAGTAGCGGGGGCCCCCACGAGCAGTACTTC. Protein product: CAWSSGGPHEQYF.

This clone was observed a few times. The gene calls are TRBV29-1 and TRBJ2-2; D unclear. This CDR3 contains 14 residues. Germline CDR1 and CDR2: SQVTM and ANQGSEA. Trimming stripped 1 base from V and 4 bases from J, with 10 bases between. CDR3 nucleotides: TGCAGCGTTGAAGCCTCGACCATCACCGGGGAGCTGTTTTTT. Translated, it gives CSVEASTITGELFF.

The V and J genes are TRBV6-6 and TRBJ1-4; D uncertain. V lost 0 bases, J lost 6 bases, and 8 bases lay in between. Germline V gene data show CDR1 as MNHNY and CDR2 as SVGAGI (reference sequence). CDR3 length: 14 amino acids. CDR3: CASSYSRSDEKLFF. The CDR3 DNA follows: TGTGCCAGCAGTTACTCGCGGTCGGATGAAAAACTGTTTTTT.

V and J are TRBV4-2 and TRBJ2-7; maybe TRBD1 (5 bases). This CDR3 spans 15 amino acids. Germline CDR1 is LGHNA and CDR2 is YNFKEQ. V gave up 1 base and J gave up 3 bases, with 13 bases separating them. The CDR3: CASSQAQGRDYEQYF. The CDR3 DNA reads as TGTGCCAGCAGCCAAGCCCAGGGCAGGGACTACGAGCAGTACTTC.

The chain has TRBV11-2 and TRBJ1-1; no reliable D call. CDR1 is SGHAT, CDR2 FQNNGV, per germline. The CDR3 covers 16 residues. With 2 bases removed from V and 4 bases from J, the gap between germline ends came to 17 bases. As DNA, the CDR3 is TGTGCCAGCAGCTTATACCTTTTGGGTGGAACCACTGAAGCTTTCTTT. Its protein is CASSLYLLGGTTEAFF.